This TCR beta chain was sequenced in a study of tumor-infiltrating lymphocytes in localized non-small cell lung cancer. Study details: Some samples were collected after neoadjuvant chemotherapy; smokers, never-smokers and several histologies were included. Resected tumor was paired with non-adjacent uninvolved lung from the same patient. The study's findings and limits: Different pieces of the same tissue were used for each assay. Not all patients were TCR sequenced, owing to tissue quantity.

Clones were read by immunoSEQ multiplex PCR, and TCRdb kept only the in-frame ones, dropping some. Found here are approximately 9,500 clones, about 80% of them singletons; the top ten hold around 6%. By its share, this clone is large. What it recognizes is unknown. Sample: uninvolved lung tissue not adjacent to the tumor. The TCR sequence derives from a human donor with non-small cell lung cancer.

Written as DNA, the CDR3 is TGTGCCAGCTGTTGCCCGCGACAGCTTATGAACACTGAAGCTTTCTTT. Its protein is CASCCPRQLMNTEAFF. The chain uses TRBV28 and TRBJ1-1; D possibly corresponds to TRBD1 (5 bases). Looked up from germline, CDR1 is MDHEN and CDR2 is SYDVKM. CDR3 length: 16 residues. V was trimmed by 8 bases and J by 0 bases, leaving 19 bases between them.